The T cell receptor (beta chain) described here comes from a study of OX40 agonist ivuxolimab in advanced cancers. At the level of the study: Ivuxolimab is a fully human IgG2 antibody that activates OX40 (CD134). Partial responses occurred in three patients (one hepatocellular carcinoma, two cutaneous melanoma).

The study's findings and limits: Nonresponders, in some cases, also had low normalized T-cell clonal expansion. By week 6 at 0.1 to 3.0 mg/kg, blood CD4+ and CD8+ T cells had expanded clonally.

Unmatched junction bases numbered 10, after V lost 6 bases and J lost 0 bases. CDR3 size: 16 residues. The V gene's germline CDR1 is LNHDA and CDR2 SQIVND (reference sequence). Produced via immunoSEQ multiplex PCR; TCRdb's table is partial and in-frame only. The sample shows roughly 72,000 clones, 90% to 95% of them seen only once. Comment on this clone: Its specificity is not known.

This clonotype originated in an adult with an advanced solid tumor such as melanoma, head and neck, liver or kidney cancer. The sequenced sample was CD4+ or CD8+ T cells sorted from blood, obtained in a trial of the OX40 agonist ivuxolimab. The chain joins TRBV19 to TRBJ2-5; 7 nucleotides line up with TRBD2. The CDR3: CASRKGRALYQETQYF. The CDR3, as DNA: TGTGCCAGTAGAAAGGGGAGGGCATTGTACCAAGAGACCCAGTACTTC.